These 30 T cell receptor beta chains share one sample of origin, sequenced in a study of read filtering for tumor transcriptome and immune sequencing. Molecular barcoded adaptors covering alpha/delta and beta/gamma chains were used on 400 to 450 ng RNA. Using its own MiXCR run on the reads, TCRdb lists one record per CDR3 protein. The table lists roughly 93,000 distinct CDR3 sequences, under 25% of them singletons. The sequencing input was a population of CD138-negative cells sorted from bone marrow. These receptors were taken from a donor at least 40 years old with multiple myeloma.

Of note for this clonotype: This may be a read error, as it is one base from a much larger clone. Since the CDR3 does not end with the conserved phenylalanine or tryptophan, this likely comes from a read error. This chain connects TRBV27 to TRBJ2-5; D gene ambiguous. This CDR3 is built from 11 residues. Deletions cut 7 bases from V and 1 base from J, with 4 bases between. Germline CDR1 MNHEY, CDR2 SMNVEV (reference sequence). The chain's CDR3 is CASTIQETQYL. DNA for the CDR3: TGTGCCAGCACCATCCAAGAGACCCAGTACCTC.

Remarks on this clonotype: Just one base apart from a much larger clone, this may be a read error. The CDR3: CSAYSSFIDTQYF. In DNA form, the CDR3 reads TGCAGTGCTTACTCTTCTTTCATAGATACGCAGTATTTT. The rearrangement uses TRBV20-1 and TRBJ2-3; D ambiguous. This CDR3 has 13 residues. Trimming cost V 5 bases and J 5 bases, with 14 bases left between them. In germline, CDR1 is DFQATT, CDR2 SNEGSKA (reference sequence).

Ten or more counts support this clonotype. V and J are TRBV28 and TRBJ1-2; D possibly corresponds to TRBD1 (6 bases). Germline V lookup: CDR1 MDHEN, CDR2 SYDVKM. V was clipped by 2 bases and J by 6 bases, with 22 bases between them. CDR3 length equals 17 residues. CDR3 DNA sequence: TGTGCCAGCAGTTTAACCACACGAGAAGGACAGCTCGATGGCTACACCTTC. Amino acids: CASSLTTREGQLDGYTF.

This clonotype has a count of ten or more. The CDR3 is CASSPIGHDTQYF. The DNA of the CDR3 is TGTGCCAGCAGCCCTATAGGACACGATACGCAGTATTTT. J is TRBJ2-3 and V is TRBV14, with D possibly TRBD1 on 5 matching bases. CDR3 length: 13 amino acids. The ends were cut back, 4 bases at V and 6 bases at J, with 11 bases in the middle. CDR1 is SGHDN and CDR2 is FVKESK in the germline V gene.

In regard to this clonotype: A much bigger clone sits one base away, suggesting this may be a read error. The chain combines TRBV28 with TRBJ2-6; possible D gene TRBD2, 5 bases. This CDR3 has 17 residues. Germline CDR1 is MDHEN and CDR2 is SYDVKM. The germline V and J ends were trimmed by 5 bases and 2 bases, with 16 bases remaining between them. The CDR3 DNA sequence: TGTGCCAGCAGTACCGGGATAGGGATACCTGGGGCCAACGTCCTGACTTTC. It yields the protein CASSTGIGIPGANVLTF.

This clonotype was seen only a few times. CDR3 loop: CASSYGTGVQPQHF. DNA for the CDR3: TGTGCCAGCAGTTACGGGACAGGGGTTCAGCCCCAGCATTTT. The V call is TRBV5-6, the J call TRBJ1-5; 10 positions match TRBD1. Germline V CDR1 and CDR2: SGHDT, YYEEEE. The V gene end was trimmed by 5 bases and the J gene end by 6 bases; junction bases not matched to a gene: 5. CDR3 size: 14 residues.

This clonotype was picked up many times. V and J are TRBV5-1 and TRBJ2-1, with TRBD1 matching over 8 bases. Germline CDR1 and CDR2: SGHRS and YFSETQ. The CDR3 consists of 14 residues. With 4 bases clipped from V and 4 bases from J, the junction kept 4 bases outside the gene matches. The CDR3 sequence: CASSRDRRYNEQFF. The CDR3 DNA reads as TGCGCCAGCAGCAGGGACAGGAGATACAATGAGCAGTTCTTC.

The rearrangement joins TRBV20-1 to TRBJ2-7; TRBD2 aligns across 8 bases. J gave up 3 bases and V 5 bases, and 9 bases lay outside the gene matches. There are 14 residues in the CDR3. Germline values: CDR1 DFQATT, CDR2 SNEGSKA (reference sequence). DNA of the CDR3: TGCAGTGCTCCGTCCGGGACTAGGGGCTACGAGCAGTACTTC. Translated, it gives CSAPSGTRGYEQYF.

A remark on this clonotype: A much larger clone differs from this one at a single base, so this may be a read error. J is TRBJ2-1 and V is TRBV7-3; 7 nucleotides line up with TRBD1. The CDR3 length is 17 residues. Germline V gene data show CDR1 as SGHTA and CDR2 as FQGTGA. The CDR3: CARSFQPALTGDHEQFF. The CDR3 DNA sequence: TGTGCCCGCAGCTTCCAGCCCGCCTTAACAGGGGATCATGAGCAGTTCTTC.

This clonotype appeared many times. The chain links TRBV12-3 or TRBV12-4 to TRBJ2-5; D call uncertain. V lost 3 bases and J 1 base, leaving 9 bases between the germline ends. This CDR3 contains 14 residues. The CDR3 region is CASSFDWLQETQYF. The CDR3 DNA sequence: TGTGCCAGCAGTTTCGACTGGCTCCAAGAGACCCAGTACTTC.

At least ten counts were recorded for this clonotype. The V gene is TRBV10-1, the J gene TRBJ2-3, with no clear D. This CDR3 contains 13 residues. V gave up 6 bases and J gave up 0 bases, with 7 bases separating them. Germline CDR1 WNHNN, CDR2 SYGVQD (reference sequence). CDR3 protein: CASSRRSTDTQYF. The CDR3 bases are TGCGCCAGCAGCAGGAGAAGCACAGATACGCAGTATTTT.

The sample holds many counts of this clonotype. The chain is built from TRBV29-1 and TRBJ2-5; a possible D gene is TRBD1 (5 bases). Trimming took 4 bases from V and 5 from J, leaving 11 bases between them. Germline CDR1 is SQVTM and CDR2 is ANQGSEA. The CDR3 has 12 amino acids. CDR3 sequence: CSVVWGAETQYF. The CDR3 nucleotides are TGCAGCGTTGTCTGGGGCGCGGAGACCCAGTACTTC. Full variable domain (missing parts from reference TRBV29-1 and TRBJ2-5): SAVISQKPSRDICQRGTSLTIQCQVDSQVTMMFWYRQQPGQSLTLIATANQGSEATYESGFVIDKFPISRPNLTFSTLTVSNMSPEDSSIYLCSVVWGAETQYFGPGTRLLVL.

This clonotype was seen repeatedly, ten times or more. The chain links TRBV2 to TRBJ2-3, with D unclear. Germline V CDR1 and CDR2: SNHLY, FYNNEI. The CDR3 is 16 residues long. The V gene lost 3 bases and the J gene lost 0 bases, with 13 bases spanning the gap. CDR3 bases: TGTGCCAGCAGTGACCCTACAGAGCCTAGCACAGATACGCAGTATTTT. Its translation is CASSDPTEPSTDTQYF. Using reference TRBV2 and TRBJ2-3 for the parts outside the CDR3, the full variable domain is EPEVTQTPSHQVTQMGQEVILRCVPISNHLYFYWYRQILGQKVEFLVSFYNNEISEKSEIFDDQFSVERPDGSNFTLKIRSTKLEDSAMYFCASSDPTEPSTDTQYFGPGTRLTVL.

This chain connects TRBV28 to TRBJ1-5, with D possibly being TRBD1 (5 bases). The CDR3 is 14 amino acids. The germline gives CDR1 MDHEN, CDR2 SYDVKM. Deletions cut 7 bases from V and 4 bases from J, with 14 bases between. The CDR3 here is CASKGAGFNQPQHF. CDR3 DNA sequence: TGTGCCAGCAAAGGGGCAGGCTTTAATCAGCCCCAGCATTTT.

The V call is TRBV5-5, the J call TRBJ1-1; TRBD1 might be the D (5 bases). V lost 4 bases to trimming and J lost 4 bases, with 14 bases between them. CDR1 SGHKS and CDR2 YYEKEE come from the germline V gene (reference sequence). The CDR3 runs 14 residues. CDR3 region: CASSVDPGGTEAFF. The DNA for the CDR3 is TGTGCCAGCAGCGTGGACCCGGGGGGCACTGAAGCTTTCTTT.

The chain uses TRBV2 and TRBJ1-2; D gene uncertain. Trimming took off 5 bases at V and 5 bases at J, with 9 bases between the two ends. The CDR3 runs to 12 residues. CDR1 SNHLY and CDR2 FYNNEI come from the germline V gene. As DNA, the CDR3 is TGTGCCAGCAGTTTAGCCGGATATGGCTACACCTTC. Encoded protein: CASSLAGYGYTF.

The chain carries TRBV5-1 and TRBJ2-2; TRBD2 is a possible D gene (5 bases). This CDR3 is 15 amino acids long. V shed 5 bases and J shed 4 bases, with 15 bases lying between them. CDR1 and CDR2 from the germline V gene are SGHRS and YFSETQ. The CDR3 protein is CASSSLPGSTGELFF. CDR3 coding DNA: TGCGCCAGCAGTAGTCTGCCGGGGAGCACCGGGGAGCTGTTTTTT. Supplemented by reference TRBV5-1 and TRBJ2-2, the full variable domain reads KAGVTQTPRYLIKTRGQQVTLSCSPISGHRSVSWYQQTPGQGLQFLFEYFSETQRNKGNFPGRFSGRQFSNSRSEMNVSTLELGDSALYLCASSSLPGSTGELFFGEGSRLTVL.

CDR3 coding DNA: TGCAGCGTCCACGGACAGGGGGCGTCACCCCACACTGAAGCTTTCTTT. It yields the protein CSVHGQGASPHTEAFF. The V gene is TRBV29-1, the J gene TRBJ1-1; 11 nucleotides match TRBD1. Germline V CDR1 and CDR2: SQVTM, ANQGSEA. The CDR3 has 16 amino acids. The junction had 12 bases not matched to a gene; V was cut back by 6 bases and J by 3 bases.

As to this clonotype: A much larger clone is a single base away; this may be a read error. V is TRBV5-1 and J is TRBJ1-1; D call uncertain. V was pared by 2 bases and J by 1 base, with 6 bases between. The CDR3 is made up of 13 amino acids. Germline CDR1 is SGHRS and CDR2 is YFSETQ. The CDR3 sequence: CASSLPRNTEAFF. The CDR3 DNA reads as TGCGCCAGCAGCTTACCGAGGAACACTGAAGCTTTCTTT.

The sample holds many counts of this clonotype. A junction end diverges from the germline sequence, so it may reflect a read error. The rearrangement links TRBV7-9 to TRBJ2-3, with TRBD1 matching over 7 bases. This CDR3 is built from 17 residues. Germline CDR1 and CDR2: SEHNR and FQNEAQ (reference sequence). The CDR3 loop is CASSTQPQGVSTDTQYF. CDR3 coding DNA: TGCGCCAGCAGCACCCAACCTCAGGGGGTGAGCACAGATACGCAGTATTTT. The full variable domain, completed using reference TRBV7-9 and TRBJ2-3, is DTGVSQNPRHKITKRGQNVTFRCDPISEHNRLYWYRQTLGQGPEFLTYFQNEAQLEKSRLLSDRFSAERPKGSFSTLEIQRTEQGDSAMYLCASSTQPQGVSTDTQYFGPGTRLTVL.

This clonotype was recorded only once. The junction departs from the called germline gene at one end, perhaps through a read error. The V and J genes are TRBV6-1 and TRBJ1-5; D remains ambiguous. CDR1 and CDR2 (germline): MNHNS, SASEGT. The CDR3 has 11 residues. For the CDR3, the DNA is TGTGCCATCAGTTATGGGAAGCCCCAGCATTTT. Translated: CAISYGKPQHF.

This clonotype was recorded many times. The V call is TRBV7-9, the J call TRBJ1-4; D remains unclear. Per germline, CDR1 SEHNR and CDR2 FQNEAQ (reference sequence). The CDR3 sequence is 14 residues long. Trimming took 2 bases from V and 0 from J, leaving 4 bases between them. The CDR3 sequence is CASSLRSTNEKLFF. CDR3 DNA sequence: TGTGCCAGCAGCTTAAGGTCAACTAATGAAAAACTGTTTTTT.

In this sample, this clonotype turned up many times. The chain couples TRBV11-2 to TRBJ2-3; 8 bases map to TRBD2. The germline V gene has CDR1 SGHAT and CDR2 FQNNGV. Germline trimming cut 2 bases from V and 0 bases from J; bases unmatched to any gene: 10. The length of the CDR3 is 18 residues. This CDR3 is CASSLYGTSGTSTDTQYF. The CDR3 DNA sequence: TGTGCCAGCAGCTTATACGGCACTAGCGGAACTAGCACAGATACGCAGTATTTT.

This clonotype came up a few times. A junction boundary mismatches the germline segment, possibly from a read error. The CDR3 bases are TGCAGCGTGCTCGGGGACATGAACACTGAAGCTTCCTTT. Its translation: CSVLGDMNTEASF. V gene TRBV29-1 combines with J gene TRBJ1-1, with D possibly being TRBD1 (6 bases). The CDR3 runs 13 residues. Germline values: CDR1 SQVTM, CDR2 ANQGSEA.

Comment on this clonotype: A much larger clone differs from this one at a single base, so this may be a read error. This chain joins TRBV5-5 and TRBJ2-7; 8 positions agree with TRBD2. V lost 5 bases and J lost 1; bases outside the gene matches: 8. The CDR3 totals 15 residues. Per germline, CDR1 SGHKS and CDR2 YYEKEE (reference sequence). CDR3 residues: CASRKRLASSYEQYF. The CDR3 DNA follows: TGTGCCAGCAGAAAAAGACTAGCGTCTTCCTACGAGCAGTACTTC.

About this clonotype itself: A much more abundant neighbour one base away suggests this may be a read error. The chain carries TRBV28 and TRBJ2-5; D unclear. The CDR3 spans 14 residues. CDR1 and CDR2 from the germline V gene are MDHEN and SYDVKM. Trimming stripped 4 bases from V and 2 bases from J, with 11 bases between. CDR3 coding DNA: TGTGCCAGCAGTTCCCCGGGCAAGCAAGAGACCCAGTACTTC. Encoded protein: CASSSPGKQETQYF.

This clonotype was detected a few times. The chain uses TRBV6-6 and TRBJ1-1; the D is unclear. Looked up from germline, CDR1 is MNHNY and CDR2 is SVGAGI (reference sequence). CDR3 length: 14 residues. Trimming left V 0 bases short and J 2 bases short, with 7 bases between. The CDR3 DNA follows: TGTGCCAGCAGTTACTCAGAGCTAAACACTGAAGCTTTCTTT. Protein sequence: CASSYSELNTEAFF.

This clonotype was observed a handful of times. The CDR3 is CASSTGHADVGIQYF. The DNA for the CDR3 is TGTGCCAGCAGTACGGGACACGCCGACGTCGGCATTCAGTACTTC. This rearrangement joins TRBV6-5 to TRBJ2-4; the D gene is possibly TRBD1 (6 bases). The CDR3 contains 15 residues. The V and J ends lost 5 bases and 9 bases respectively, with 20 bases between them. Germline CDR1 MNHEY, CDR2 SVGAGI.

This clonotype was found many times. The J gene is TRBJ1-1, the V gene TRBV20-1, with D uncertain. CDR3 length: 13 amino acids. V lost 2 bases and J 0 bases, leaving 7 bases between the germline ends. Germline values: CDR1 DFQATT, CDR2 SNEGSKA (reference sequence). Here the CDR3 DNA reads TGCAGTGCTAGAAACCATTTGAACACTGAAGCTTTCTTT. Encoded protein: CSARNHLNTEAFF.

In regard to this clonotype: A read error may account for a junction end that differs from germline. The rearrangement links TRBV5-1 to TRBJ2-7; 8 positions match TRBD1. CDR3 length equals 13 residues. Looked up from germline, CDR1 is SGHRS and CDR2 is YFSETQ. DNA of the CDR3: TGCGCCAACAGCTTGGGACAGGACTACGAGCAGTACTTC. This codes for CANSLGQDYEQYF.